This passage covers 25 T cell receptor beta chains from one sample sequenced in a study of T cell responses to AZD1222 COVID-19 vaccine. This table comes from immunoSEQ multiplex PCR, and its TCRdb copy is limited to in-frame clones, with some not included. The data contain over 100,000 clones, about 86% of them singletons. The material sequenced was peripheral blood, taken on day 0 of AZD1222 vaccination. These receptors originate from an adult in good health.

The genes are TRBV28 and TRBJ1-2, with 10 bases aligning to TRBD1. Trimming cost V 4 bases and J 4 bases; bases outside gene matches: 6. The CDR3 consists of 15 residues. Germline loops: CDR1 MDHEN, CDR2 SYDVKM. Written as DNA, the CDR3 is TGTGCCAGCAGTTCCCGGACAGGGGGGGGCTATGGCTACACCTTC. Translated: CASSSRTGGGYGYTF.

The chain is built from TRBV28 and TRBJ1-5; the match to TRBD1 covers 9 bases. V gave up 3 bases and J gave up 6 bases; unmatched junction bases: 6. Germline assignment: CDR1 MDHEN and CDR2 SYDVKM. The CDR3 has 15 amino acids. CDR3 protein: CASSFSTGGSQPQHF. CDR3 DNA: TGTGCCAGCAGTTTCTCAACAGGGGGCAGTCAGCCCCAGCATTTT.

The chain employs TRBV6-6 and TRBJ2-5, with D hard to call. The V gene lost 6 bases and the J gene lost 4 bases, with 18 bases spanning the gap. Germline loops: CDR1 MNHNY, CDR2 SVGAGI (reference sequence). This CDR3 has 15 residues. Written as DNA, the CDR3 is TGTGCCAGCAGCCCCAATCTAAGATTTCGAGAGACCCAGTACTTC. It yields the protein CASSPNLRFRETQYF.

The chain couples TRBV24-1 to TRBJ1-5; D perhaps matches TRBD1 (6 bases). The germline CDR1 and CDR2 sequences are KGHDR and SFDVKD. The ends were cut back, 9 bases at V and 0 bases at J, with 14 bases in the middle. The CDR3 runs 15 residues. CDR3 nucleotides: TGTGCCACCGGACGGGGGGCGGATAGCAATCAGCCCCAGCATTTT. It codes for CATGRGADSNQPQHF.

This chain uses TRBV5-4 with TRBJ1-1, with D perhaps matching TRBD1 (5 bases). CDR3 length equals 15 residues. Trimming stripped 3 bases from V and 3 bases from J, with 15 bases between. The germline V gene has CDR1 SGHNT and CDR2 YYREEE (reference sequence). The CDR3 region is CASSSRQRGDTEAFF. The CDR3 DNA sequence: TGTGCCAGCAGCTCCCGACAAAGGGGTGACACTGAAGCTTTCTTT.

J is TRBJ2-5 and V is TRBV28, with 11 positions matching TRBD2. There are 16 residues in the CDR3. In germline, CDR1 is MDHEN, CDR2 SYDVKM. The ends lost 4 bases at V and 2 bases at J; junction bases unmatched: 6. The chain's CDR3 is CASSSPGLAAQETQYF. The DNA for the CDR3 is TGTGCCAGCAGTTCACCGGGACTAGCGGCACAAGAGACCCAGTACTTC.

The V call is TRBV6-2 or TRBV6-3, the J call TRBJ1-4; D remains ambiguous. Trimming took off 4 bases at V and 8 bases at J, with 14 bases between the two ends. The CDR3 spans 14 residues. In germline, CDR1 is MNHEY, CDR2 SVGEGT. CDR3 bases: TGTGCCAGCAGTTTAGGGAATTCGGAAGAAAAACTGTTTTTT. Protein sequence: CASSLGNSEEKLFF.

V usage is TRBV5-6 and J usage is TRBJ1-1; D possibly corresponds to TRBD1 (5 bases). V lost 0 bases to trimming and J lost 6 bases, with 9 bases between them. Per the germline V gene, CDR1 is SGHDT and CDR2 is YYEEEE. The CDR3 consists of 13 residues. The CDR3 region is CASSLAGFPEAFF. The CDR3, as DNA: TGTGCCAGCAGCTTGGCAGGGTTCCCTGAAGCTTTCTTT.

V and J are TRBV28 and TRBJ2-1, with 11 bases aligning to TRBD2. The CDR3 has 17 amino acids. Germline CDR1 reads MDHEN; CDR2 reads SYDVKM. V shed 3 bases and J 5 bases; nucleotides not matched to a gene: 9. CDR3 protein: CASSLILAGGTNNEQFF. The CDR3 DNA follows: TGTGCCAGCAGTTTGATCCTAGCGGGGGGAACCAACAATGAGCAGTTCTTC. Variable domain in full (rest from reference TRBV28 and TRBJ2-1): DVKVTQSSRYLVKRTGEKVFLECVQDMDHENMFWYRQDPGLGLRLIYFSYDVKMKEKGDIPEGYSVSREKKERFSLILESASTNQTSMYLCASSLILAGGTNNEQFFGPGTRLTVL.

This chain connects TRBV19 to TRBJ1-4; D ambiguous. The CDR3 spans 16 residues. Trimming cost V 2 bases and J 8 bases, with 18 bases left between them. CDR1 is LNHDA and CDR2 is SQIVND in the germline V gene (reference sequence). CDR3 protein: CASSISSASLGEKLFF. In nucleotides, the CDR3 is TGTGCCAGTAGTATATCGTCGGCCTCCCTGGGGGAAAAACTGTTTTTT. Full variable domain (remainder filled in from reference TRBV19 and TRBJ1-4): DGGITQSPKYLFRKEGQNVTLSCEQNLNHDAMYWYRQDPGQGLRLIYYSQIVNDFQKGDIAEGYSVSREKKESFPLTVTSAQKNPTAFYLCASSISSASLGEKLFFGSGTQLSVL.

The chain links TRBV9 to TRBJ1-2; a possible D gene is TRBD1 (5 bases). V was cut by 0 bases and J by 8 bases, with 17 bases left in between. Per germline, CDR1 SGDLS and CDR2 YYNGEE. This CDR3 contains 15 residues. CDR3 DNA sequence: TGTGCCAGCAGCGTAGGGCAGGGACGCCGGGGGGGCTACACCTTC. Amino acid sequence: CASSVGQGRRGGYTF.

This chain connects TRBV6-5 to TRBJ1-4; D possibly corresponds to TRBD1 (5 bases). Trimming pared 2 bases from V and 10 bases from J, leaving 14 bases between. The V gene's germline CDR1 is MNHEY and CDR2 SVGAGI. The CDR3 consists of 14 residues. CDR3 sequence: CASSYRADTGKLFF. Written as DNA, the CDR3 is TGTGCCAGCAGTTACCGGGCCGATACAGGAAAACTGTTTTTT.

The chain combines TRBV25-1 with TRBJ1-2; tentative D call: TRBD1 (5 bases). The V gene's germline CDR1 is MGHDK and CDR2 SYGVNS. V was clipped by 6 bases and J by 2 bases, with 7 bases between them. The CDR3 consists of 12 residues. This CDR3 reads CASRGGNYGYTF. CDR3 bases: TGTGCCAGCAGGGGGGGGAACTATGGCTACACCTTC.

This chain uses TRBV19 with TRBJ2-7; D not certain. The CDR3 is made up of 14 amino acids. Trimming removed 5 bases from V and 0 bases from J, with 11 bases in between. Germline V gene lookup returns CDR1 LNHDA and CDR2 SQIVND (reference sequence). As DNA, the CDR3 is TGTGCCAGTAGTGCCTCTCCAGCCTCCTACGAGCAGTACTTC. It translates to CASSASPASYEQYF. The whole variable domain, remainder taken from reference TRBV19 and TRBJ2-7, is DGGITQSPKYLFRKEGQNVTLSCEQNLNHDAMYWYRQDPGQGLRLIYYSQIVNDFQKGDIAEGYSVSREKKESFPLTVTSAQKNPTAFYLCASSASPASYEQYFGPGTRLTVT.

The gene calls are TRBV7-9 and TRBJ1-2; 9 bases are a match to TRBD1. The CDR3 runs to 14 residues. V lost 0 bases to trimming and J lost 8 bases; unmatched junction nucleotides: 4. Per germline, CDR1 SEHNR and CDR2 FQNEAQ (reference sequence). CDR3 region: CASSLAGQGGGYTF. The CDR3 coding sequence is TGTGCCAGCAGCTTAGCGGGACAGGGTGGAGGCTACACCTTC.

The count of this clone is one. The chain couples TRBV9 to TRBJ1-4; D unresolved. The CDR3 runs to 12 residues. V lost 0 bases, J lost 6 bases, and 3 bases lay in between. Germline CDR1 reads SGDLS; CDR2 reads YYNGEE. CDR3 amino acids: CASSVGDEKLFF. CDR3 coding DNA: TGTGCCAGCAGCGTAGGGGATGAAAAACTGTTTTTT.

This clone was picked up one time. The chain combines TRBV19 with TRBJ2-3, with 10 bases lining up with TRBD1. With V trimmed by 4 bases and J by 5 bases, 3 bases remained unmatched. CDR3 size: 14 residues. Germline CDR1 is LNHDA and CDR2 is SQIVND (reference sequence). CDR3 loop: CASSKTGGEDTQYF. CDR3 bases: TGTGCCAGTAGTAAGACAGGGGGCGAAGATACGCAGTATTTT.

The chain uses TRBV15 and TRBJ1-3; 9 bases are a match to TRBD1. The CDR3 extends over 15 amino acids. Looked up from germline, CDR1 is LNHNV and CDR2 is YYDKDF (reference sequence). Trimming took 6 bases from V and 1 from J; bases not matched to a gene: 4. The CDR3 nucleotides read TGTGCCACCAGGTACAGGGGGCGTTCTGGAAACACCATATATTTT. Its protein is CATRYRGRSGNTIYF.

V gene TRBV27 combines with J gene TRBJ1-1; D remains unclear. The length of the CDR3 is 14 residues. V lost 6 bases, J lost 0 bases, and 11 bases lay in between. The V gene's germline CDR1 is MNHEY and CDR2 SMNVEV (reference sequence). The CDR3 bases are TGTGCCAGCAGCCGAAGAGCTTTGAACACTGAAGCTTTCTTT. Its protein is CASSRRALNTEAFF.

The V and J genes are TRBV10-3 and TRBJ1-2; D not certain. Per the germline V gene, CDR1 is ENHRY and CDR2 is SYGVKD. The V end lost 1 base, the J end lost 3 bases, and 9 bases lay between the germline ends. The CDR3 is 14 residues long. The CDR3 coding sequence is TGTGCCATCAGTGAGTGGGAGCTAGACTATGGCTACACCTTC. It is translated as CAISEWELDYGYTF.

This chain uses TRBV2 with TRBJ1-2, with TRBD1 identical over 7 bases. Germline V gives CDR1 SNHLY, CDR2 FYNNEI. This CDR3 is 13 amino acids long. Germline trimming cut 4 bases from V and 4 bases from J; bases unmatched to any gene: 3. The chain's CDR3 is CASSVTGSYGYTF. For the CDR3, the DNA is TGTGCCAGCAGTGTGACAGGGAGCTATGGCTACACCTTC. Combining the CDR3 with reference TRBV2 and TRBJ1-2 gives the whole variable domain EPEVTQTPSHQVTQMGQEVILRCVPISNHLYFYWYRQILGQKVEFLVSFYNNEISEKSEIFDDQFSVERPDGSNFTLKIRSTKLEDSAMYFCASSVTGSYGYTFGSGTRLTVV.

The chain carries TRBV7-8 and TRBJ2-3; 8 bases map to TRBD2. From germline, CDR1 is SGHVS and CDR2 FQNEAQ. J lost 2 bases, V lost 1 base, and 11 bases had no gene match. This CDR3 has 18 amino acids. CDR3 protein: CASSLGGGGGYLTDTQYF. In DNA form, the CDR3 reads TGTGCCAGCAGCTTAGGCGGTGGCGGGGGGTACCTCACAGATACGCAGTATTTT.

This chain connects TRBV9 to TRBJ1-3; 7 bases are shared with TRBD1. Germline-derived CDR1 and CDR2 are SGDLS and YYNGEE. Trimming cost V 0 bases and J 0 bases; bases outside gene matches: 3. The CDR3 is 16 residues long. The CDR3, as DNA: TGTGCCAGCAGCGTAGCGGGACAGTCCTCTGGAAACACCATATATTTT. Protein product: CASSVAGQSSGNTIYF. The entire variable domain, with the rest obtained from reference TRBV9 and TRBJ1-3, is as follows: DSGVTQTPKHLITATGQRVTLRCSPRSGDLSVYWYQQSLDQGLQFLIQYYNGEERAKGNILERFSAQQFPDLHSELNLSSLELGDSALYFCASSVAGQSSGNTIYFGEGSWLTVV.

The rearrangement links TRBV29-1 to TRBJ2-5; 7 bases line up with TRBD2. The CDR3 totals 13 residues. Trimming removed 6 bases from V and 1 base from J; junction bases left unmatched: 5. Looked up from germline, CDR1 is SQVTM and CDR2 is ANQGSEA. Written as DNA, the CDR3 is TGCAGCGTGGGGGGGGATGGCCAAGAGACCCAGTACTTC. Its protein product is CSVGGDGQETQYF.

The CDR3 sequence is CASSLAGTLYEQYF. The CDR3 DNA reads as TGTGCCAGCAGCTTAGCAGGTACACTCTACGAGCAGTACTTC. J is TRBJ2-7 and V is TRBV7-9; D gene unclear. CDR1 SEHNR and CDR2 FQNEAQ come from the germline V gene (reference sequence). The V end was cut by 0 bases, the J end by 3 bases, with 9 bases between. This CDR3 has 14 amino acids.